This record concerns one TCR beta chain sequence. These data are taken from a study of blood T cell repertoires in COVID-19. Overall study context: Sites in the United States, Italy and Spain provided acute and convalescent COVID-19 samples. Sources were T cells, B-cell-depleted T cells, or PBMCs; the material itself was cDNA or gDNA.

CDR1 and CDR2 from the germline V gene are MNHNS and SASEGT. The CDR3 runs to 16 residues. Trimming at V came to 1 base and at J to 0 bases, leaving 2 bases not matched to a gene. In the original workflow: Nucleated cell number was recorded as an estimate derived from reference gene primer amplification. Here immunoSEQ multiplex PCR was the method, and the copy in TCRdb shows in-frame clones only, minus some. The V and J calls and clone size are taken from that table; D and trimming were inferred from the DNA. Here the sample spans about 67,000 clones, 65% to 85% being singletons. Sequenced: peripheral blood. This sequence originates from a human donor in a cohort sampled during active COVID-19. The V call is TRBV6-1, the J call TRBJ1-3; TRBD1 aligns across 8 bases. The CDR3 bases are TGTGCCAGCAGTGAAGTTACAGGGGGCTCTGGAAACACCATATATTTT. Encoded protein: CASSEVTGGSGNTIYF.